The 19 T cell receptor beta chains listed next were all sequenced from one sample in a study of relationships among human T cell subsets. Semiquantitative ARM-PCR amplified T cell receptor alpha and beta CDR3 regions from mRNA. In ARM-PCR, communal superprimers followed tagged nested gene-specific primers for exponential amplification. TCRdb used MiXCR to reprocess the multiplex PCR reads, holding one entry per CDR3 protein. Of fewer than 15,000 distinct CDR3 sequences listed, roughly 68% were seen once; the top ten hold approximately 30%. The Th1 cells were the flow-through after CD25, CD56 and CD294 bead selections. The sequenced material came from CD4+ Th1 cells sorted from blood. The source of these receptors is a man aged 40-50 years in good health.

This clonotype was recorded a few times. V is TRBV18 and J is TRBJ2-5; D unresolved. V dropped 2 bases and J dropped 1 base, with 2 bases sitting between them. The germline V gene has CDR1 KGHSH and CDR2 LQKENI. This CDR3 contains 12 residues. In DNA, the CDR3 is TGTGCCAGCTCACCAAGCCAAGAGACCCAGTACTTC. Translated, it gives CASSPSQETQYF. The full variable domain, with the rest looked up from reference TRBV18 and TRBJ2-5, is NAGVMQNPRHLVRRRGQEARLRCSPMKGHSHVYWYRQLPEEGLKFMVYLQKENIIDESGMPKERFSAEFPKEGPSILRIQQVVRGDSAAYFCASSPSQETQYFGPGTRLLVL.

V and J are TRBV15 and TRBJ2-1; the match to TRBD2 covers 9 bases. Germline lookup yields CDR1 LNHNV and CDR2 YYDKDF (reference sequence). This CDR3 contains 13 residues. Trimming cost V 8 bases and J 8 bases; bases outside gene matches: 7. The CDR3 nucleotides are TGTGCCACCGGTAGCGGGAGCGGCTATGAGCAGTTCTTC. Encoded protein: CATGSGSGYEQFF.

V and J are TRBV7-3 and TRBJ1-1; D is uncertain. V lost 2 bases to trimming and J lost 4 bases, with 14 bases between them. Germline-derived CDR1 and CDR2 are SGHTA and FQGTGA. This CDR3 is built from 15 residues. CDR3 sequence reads: CASSLPPEGSTEAFF. The CDR3 nucleotides are TGTGCCAGCAGCTTACCCCCCGAGGGTAGCACTGAAGCTTTCTTT. Complete variable domain (other parts from reference TRBV7-3 and TRBJ1-1): GAGVSQTPSNKVTEKGKYVELRCDPISGHTALYWYRQSLGQGPEFLIYFQGTGAADDSGLPNDRFFAVRPEGSVSTLKIQRTERGDSAVYLCASSLPPEGSTEAFFGQGTRLTVV.

The gene calls are TRBV11-3 and TRBJ2-7; a weak D match, TRBD1 (5 bases). The CDR3 is 14 residues long. Trimming took off 0 bases at V and 2 bases at J, with 8 bases between the two ends. Germline lookup yields CDR1 SGHNT and CDR2 YENEEA. The CDR3 DNA sequence: TGTGCCAGCAGCTTAGACAGGGAACCCTACGAGCAGTACTTC. Its translation is CASSLDREPYEQYF.

The CDR3 region is CASSLDPAGNTEAFF. CDR3 nucleotide sequence: TGCGCCAGCAGCTTGGATCCGGCAGGGAACACTGAAGCTTTCTTT. The V call is TRBV5-1, the J call TRBJ1-1; D unresolved. The CDR3 totals 15 residues. Germline values: CDR1 SGHRS, CDR2 YFSETQ. V lost 0 bases to trimming and J lost 1 base, with 10 bases between them.

The V call is TRBV28, the J call TRBJ2-7, with TRBD2 matching 8 bases. The germline V gene has CDR1 MDHEN and CDR2 SYDVKM. The CDR3 is 14 residues long. With 6 bases clipped from V and 9 bases from J, the junction kept 13 bases outside the gene matches. The CDR3 loop reads CASSFGGARLGQYF. The CDR3 DNA reads as TGTGCCAGCAGCTTCGGGGGGGCCAGACTCGGGCAGTACTTC.

The rearrangement links TRBV28 to TRBJ1-1, with TRBD1 identical over 7 bases. CDR1 MDHEN and CDR2 SYDVKM come from the germline V gene. This CDR3 is 16 amino acids long. J was trimmed by 0 bases and V by 4 bases; bases with no gene match: 8. The CDR3: CASSSPGQHMNTEAFF. CDR3 nucleotide sequence: TGTGCCAGCAGTTCGCCGGGACAGCATATGAACACTGAAGCTTTCTTT.

The V gene is TRBV29-1, the J gene TRBJ1-1; perhaps TRBD1 as D (6 bases). CDR3 size: 13 residues. In germline, CDR1 is SQVTM, CDR2 ANQGSEA. V lost 4 bases, J lost 2 bases, and 11 bases lay in between. The CDR3 loop reads CSVVAGGNTEAFF. In DNA form, the CDR3 reads TGCAGCGTTGTAGCCGGGGGCAACACTGAAGCTTTCTTT.

The chain couples TRBV5-1 to TRBJ2-1; 7 bases fit TRBD2. Trimming removed 0 bases from V and 7 bases from J; junction bases left unmatched: 1. This CDR3 spans 13 amino acids. Germline V lookup: CDR1 SGHRS, CDR2 YFSETQ. The CDR3 protein is CASSLGSGNEQFF. The CDR3 DNA follows: TGCGCCAGCAGCTTGGGTAGCGGGAATGAGCAGTTCTTC.

This clonotype has just a few counts. V is TRBV11-2 and J is TRBJ2-3, with D unresolved. From germline, CDR1 is SGHAT and CDR2 FQNNGV. The CDR3 extends over 14 amino acids. Trimming removed 4 bases at V and 4 bases at J, with 12 bases between. CDR3 residues: CASSSPGVSDTQYF. CDR3 coding DNA: TGTGCCAGCAGCTCTCCGGGCGTCTCAGATACGCAGTATTTT.

The CDR3 DNA follows: TGTGCCAGCAGTTCCACCCGTAGCAATCAGCCCCAGCATTTT. It is translated as CASSSTRSNQPQHF. V usage is TRBV28 and J usage is TRBJ1-5; D is undetermined. V was trimmed by 4 bases and J by 0 bases, leaving 7 bases between them. This CDR3 comprises 14 residues. The V gene's germline CDR1 is MDHEN and CDR2 SYDVKM.

The J gene is TRBJ2-7, the V gene TRBV6-1; 9 bases map to TRBD1. Trimming cost V 0 bases and J 6 bases; bases outside gene matches: 9. The CDR3 runs 16 residues. Germline CDR1 MNHNS, CDR2 SASEGT. For the CDR3, the DNA is TGTGCCAGCAGTGAAGCTTCCCGGGACAGGGTACGCGAGCAGTACTTC. Translated, it gives CASSEASRDRVREQYF.

The chain uses TRBV12-3 or TRBV12-4 and TRBJ1-1; maybe TRBD1 (6 bases). Trimming cost V 8 bases and J 0 bases, with 10 bases left between them. This CDR3 has 13 residues. DNA of the CDR3: TGTGCCAGCTCCGGGACATTGAACACTGAAGCTTTCTTT. Amino acid sequence: CASSGTLNTEAFF.

The chain recombines TRBV20-1 with TRBJ2-6, with unresolved D. CDR1 and CDR2 from the germline V gene are DFQATT and SNEGSKA (reference sequence). CDR3 length equals 15 residues. The V gene lost 2 bases and the J gene lost 2 bases, with 10 bases spanning the gap. Written as DNA, the CDR3 is TGCAGTGCTAGATCCCCGGGCCCTGGGGCCAACGTCCTGACTTTC. It encodes CSARSPGPGANVLTF.

This clonotype has only a few counts. Written as DNA, the CDR3 is TGCGCCAGCAGCCCGAGACTAGCGGGGGCCTTCACAGATACGCAGTATTTT. It yields the protein CASSPRLAGAFTDTQYF. The chain joins TRBV5-1 to TRBJ2-3; 12 nucleotides match TRBD2. Germline loops: CDR1 SGHRS, CDR2 YFSETQ. This CDR3 has 17 residues. V dropped 4 bases and J dropped 2; count of bases not matched to a gene: 8.

Only one count was recorded for this clonotype. The rearrangement links TRBV14 to TRBJ2-7; 7 bases are a match to TRBD1. This CDR3 has 15 residues. CDR1 and CDR2 from the germline V gene are SGHDN and FVKESK. After removal of 3 bases from V and 2 bases from J, the junction contained 7 bases not matched to a gene. DNA of the CDR3: TGTGCCAGCAGCCAGTCGGGACAGTTGACCTACGAGCAGTACTTC. It specifies CASSQSGQLTYEQYF. Combining the CDR3 with reference TRBV14 and TRBJ2-7 gives the whole variable domain EAGVTQFPSHSVIEKGQTVTLRCDPISGHDNLYWYRRVMGKEIKFLLHFVKESKQDESGMPNNRFLAERTGGTYSTLKVQPAELEDSGVYFCASSQSGQLTYEQYFGPGTRLTVT.

The V and J genes are TRBV29-1 and TRBJ2-7; D is possibly TRBD1 (6 bases). Germline CDR1 SQVTM, CDR2 ANQGSEA. Trimming cost V 6 bases and J 0 bases, with 9 bases left between them. The CDR3 consists of 12 residues. In DNA form, the CDR3 reads TGCAGCGTCCGGGACAACTCCTACGAGCAGTACTTC. Translated: CSVRDNSYEQYF.

This clonotype came up a few times. The V and J genes are TRBV7-9 and TRBJ2-2; TRBD2 matches 7 bases. Trimming took 1 base from V and 1 from J; bases not matched to a gene: 3. In germline, CDR1 is SEHNR, CDR2 FQNEAQ (reference sequence). This CDR3 is 16 amino acids long. Written as DNA, the CDR3 is TGTGCCAGCAGCTTAGGTCCTAGCGGGAACACCGGGGAGCTGTTTTTT. This translates into CASSLGPSGNTGELFF. The full variable domain, its missing parts supplied by reference TRBV7-9 and TRBJ2-2, is DTGVSQNPRHKITKRGQNVTFRCDPISEHNRLYWYRQTLGQGPEFLTYFQNEAQLEKSRLLSDRFSAERPKGSFSTLEIQRTEQGDSAMYLCASSLGPSGNTGELFFGEGSRLTVL.

This sequence joins TRBV27 and TRBJ1-6; 7 positions match TRBD1. The CDR3 has 15 residues. From germline, CDR1 is MNHEY and CDR2 SMNVEV (reference sequence). V lost 5 bases to trimming and J lost 6 bases; unmatched junction nucleotides: 7. Here the CDR3 DNA reads TGTGCCAGCAGTCCCAACAGGGGCGTTAATTCACCCCTCCACTTT. Protein sequence: CASSPNRGVNSPLHF.